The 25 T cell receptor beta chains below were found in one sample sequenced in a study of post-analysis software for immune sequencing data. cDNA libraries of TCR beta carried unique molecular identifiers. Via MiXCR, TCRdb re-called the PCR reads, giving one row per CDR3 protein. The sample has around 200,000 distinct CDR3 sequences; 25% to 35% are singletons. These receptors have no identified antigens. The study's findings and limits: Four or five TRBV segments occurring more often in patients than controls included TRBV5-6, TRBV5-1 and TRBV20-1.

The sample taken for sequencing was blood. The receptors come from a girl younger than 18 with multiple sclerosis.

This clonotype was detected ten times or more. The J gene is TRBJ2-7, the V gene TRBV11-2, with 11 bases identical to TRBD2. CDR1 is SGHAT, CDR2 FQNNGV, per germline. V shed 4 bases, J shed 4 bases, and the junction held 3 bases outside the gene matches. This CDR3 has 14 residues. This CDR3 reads CASSSTSGSYEQYF. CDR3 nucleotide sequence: TGTGCCAGCAGCTCAACTAGCGGGAGTTACGAGCAGTACTTC.

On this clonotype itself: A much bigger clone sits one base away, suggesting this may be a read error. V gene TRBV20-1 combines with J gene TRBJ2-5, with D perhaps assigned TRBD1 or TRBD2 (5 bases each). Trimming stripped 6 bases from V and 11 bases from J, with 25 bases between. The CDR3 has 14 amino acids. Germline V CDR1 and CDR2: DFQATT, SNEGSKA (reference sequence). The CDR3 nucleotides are TGCAGTGCCCCCGGGGCTAGCTCATCCTATGAGCAGTACTTC. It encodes CSAPGASSSYEQYF.

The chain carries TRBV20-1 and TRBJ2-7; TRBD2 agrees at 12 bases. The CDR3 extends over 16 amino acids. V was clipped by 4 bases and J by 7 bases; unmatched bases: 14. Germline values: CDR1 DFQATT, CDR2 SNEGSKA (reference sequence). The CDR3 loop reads CSANTWGTSGLFEQYF. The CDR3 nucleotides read TGCAGTGCTAACACCTGGGGGACTAGCGGGTTATTTGAGCAGTACTTC.

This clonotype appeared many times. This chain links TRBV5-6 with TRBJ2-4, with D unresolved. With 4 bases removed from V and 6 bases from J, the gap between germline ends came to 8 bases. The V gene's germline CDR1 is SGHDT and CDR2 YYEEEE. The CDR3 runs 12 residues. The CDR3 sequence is CASSAVGNIQYF. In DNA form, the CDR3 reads TGTGCCAGCAGCGCGGTGGGAAACATTCAGTACTTC.

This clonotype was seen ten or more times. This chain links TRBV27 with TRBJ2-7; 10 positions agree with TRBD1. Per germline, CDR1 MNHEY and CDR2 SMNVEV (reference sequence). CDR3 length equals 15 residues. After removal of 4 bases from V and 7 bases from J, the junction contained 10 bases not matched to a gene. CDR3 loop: CASSSRDRGSREQYF. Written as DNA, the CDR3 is TGTGCCAGCAGTTCGCGGGACAGGGGAAGTAGGGAGCAGTACTTC.

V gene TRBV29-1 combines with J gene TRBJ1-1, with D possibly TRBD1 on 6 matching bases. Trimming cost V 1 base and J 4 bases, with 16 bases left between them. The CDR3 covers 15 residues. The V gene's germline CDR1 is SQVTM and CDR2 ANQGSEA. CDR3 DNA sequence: TGCAGCGTTGAAGGGGGGGGCAGGGGATCCACTGAAGCTTTCTTT. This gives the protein CSVEGGGRGSTEAFF.

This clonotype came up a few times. CDR3 loop: CASSPGTPFHQETQYF. CDR3 sequence (DNA): TGTGCCAGCAGCCCCGGGACACCCTTCCACCAAGAGACCCAGTACTTC. The chain carries TRBV6-1 and TRBJ2-5; weak D call: TRBD1 (6 bases). Germline V lookup: CDR1 MNHNS, CDR2 SASEGT. V gave up 6 bases and J gave up 0 bases, with 17 bases separating them. The CDR3 has 16 residues.

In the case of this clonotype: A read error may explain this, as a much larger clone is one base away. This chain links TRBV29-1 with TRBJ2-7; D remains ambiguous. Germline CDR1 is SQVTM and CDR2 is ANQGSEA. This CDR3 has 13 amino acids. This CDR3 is CGVEDRRTYEQYF. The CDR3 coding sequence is TGCGGCGTTGAAGATCGTAGGACCTACGAGCAGTACTTC.

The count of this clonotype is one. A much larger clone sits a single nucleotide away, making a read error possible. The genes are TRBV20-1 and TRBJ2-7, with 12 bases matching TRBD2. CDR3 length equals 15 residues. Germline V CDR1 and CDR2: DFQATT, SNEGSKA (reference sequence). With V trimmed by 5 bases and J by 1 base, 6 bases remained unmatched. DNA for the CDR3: TGCAGTGCTCCTAGGACTAGCGGGATATCCTACGAGCAGTACTTC. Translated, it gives CSAPRTSGISYEQYF.

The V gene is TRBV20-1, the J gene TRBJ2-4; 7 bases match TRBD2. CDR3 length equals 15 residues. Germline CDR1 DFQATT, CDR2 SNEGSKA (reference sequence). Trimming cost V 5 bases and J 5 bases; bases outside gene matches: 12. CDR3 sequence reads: CSAQLLTSDENIQYF. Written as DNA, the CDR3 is TGCAGTGCTCAGCTCCTCACTAGCGACGAAAACATTCAGTACTTC.

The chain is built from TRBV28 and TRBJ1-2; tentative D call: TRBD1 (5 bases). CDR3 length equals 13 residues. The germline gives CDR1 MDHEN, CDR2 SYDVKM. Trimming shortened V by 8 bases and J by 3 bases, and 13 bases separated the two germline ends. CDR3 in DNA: TGTGCCAGCGGAAGGGACGTATACTATGGCTACACCTTC. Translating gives CASGRDVYYGYTF.

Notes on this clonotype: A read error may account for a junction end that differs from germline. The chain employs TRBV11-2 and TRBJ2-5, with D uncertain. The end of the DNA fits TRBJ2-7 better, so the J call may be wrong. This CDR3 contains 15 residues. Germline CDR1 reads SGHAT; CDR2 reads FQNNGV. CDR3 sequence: CASSLGMENFYEQYF. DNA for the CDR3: TGCGCCAGCAGCTTAGGCATGGAAAACTTCTACGAGCAGTACTTC.

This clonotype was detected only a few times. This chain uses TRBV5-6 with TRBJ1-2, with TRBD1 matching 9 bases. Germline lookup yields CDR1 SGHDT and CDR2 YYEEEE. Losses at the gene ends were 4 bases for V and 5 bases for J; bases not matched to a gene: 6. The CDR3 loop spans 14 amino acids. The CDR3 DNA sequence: TGTGCCAGCAGCGCCCGGGACAGGGAATATGGCTACACCTTC. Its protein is CASSARDREYGYTF.

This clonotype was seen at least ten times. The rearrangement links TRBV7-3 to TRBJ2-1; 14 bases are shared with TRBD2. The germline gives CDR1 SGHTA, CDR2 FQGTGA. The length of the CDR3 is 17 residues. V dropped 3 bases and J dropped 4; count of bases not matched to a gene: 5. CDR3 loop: CASSFTGTSGGYNEQFF. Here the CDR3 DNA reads TGTGCCAGCAGCTTCACCGGGACTAGCGGGGGATACAATGAGCAGTTCTTC.

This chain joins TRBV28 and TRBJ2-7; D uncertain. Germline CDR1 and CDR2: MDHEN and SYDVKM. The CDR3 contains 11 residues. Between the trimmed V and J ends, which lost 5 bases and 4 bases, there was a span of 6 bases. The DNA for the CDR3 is TGTGCCAGCAGTACAAATTACGAGCAGTACTTC. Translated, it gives CASSTNYEQYF.

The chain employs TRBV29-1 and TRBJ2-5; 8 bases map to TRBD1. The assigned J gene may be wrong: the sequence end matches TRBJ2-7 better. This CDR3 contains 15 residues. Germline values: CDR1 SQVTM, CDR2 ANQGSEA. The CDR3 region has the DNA TGCAGCGTTGAAATCCCGGACAGGGAAGCAAACGAGCAGTACTTC. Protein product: CSVEIPDREANEQYF.

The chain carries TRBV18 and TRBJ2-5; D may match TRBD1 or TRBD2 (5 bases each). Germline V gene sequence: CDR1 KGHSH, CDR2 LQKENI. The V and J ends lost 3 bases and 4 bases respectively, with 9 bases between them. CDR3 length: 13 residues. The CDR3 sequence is CASSPGDGETQYF. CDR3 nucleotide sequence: TGTGCCAGCTCACCGGGGGACGGAGAGACCCAGTACTTC. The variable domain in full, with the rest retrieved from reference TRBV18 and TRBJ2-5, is NAGVMQNPRHLVRRRGQEARLRCSPMKGHSHVYWYRQLPEEGLKFMVYLQKENIIDESGMPKERFSAEFPKEGPSILRIQQVVRGDSAAYFCASSPGDGETQYFGPGTRLLVL.

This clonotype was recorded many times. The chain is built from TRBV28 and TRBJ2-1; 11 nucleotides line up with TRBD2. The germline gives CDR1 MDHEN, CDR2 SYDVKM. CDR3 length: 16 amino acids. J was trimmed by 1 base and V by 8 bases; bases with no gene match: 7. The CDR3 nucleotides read TGTGCCAGCCGGACCGGACTAGCGGGTTCCTACAATGAGCAGTTCTTC. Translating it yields CASRTGLAGSYNEQFF.

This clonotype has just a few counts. CDR3 loop: CASSLQGAFGAFF. CDR3 nucleotide sequence: TGCGCCAGCAGCCTACAGGGGGCCTTCGGAGCTTTCTTT. The chain has TRBV5-1 and TRBJ1-1; 9 positions agree with TRBD1. CDR1 SGHRS and CDR2 YFSETQ come from the germline V gene. The V and J ends lost 4 bases and 10 bases, in that order; junction bases with no gene match: 8. This CDR3 comprises 13 residues.

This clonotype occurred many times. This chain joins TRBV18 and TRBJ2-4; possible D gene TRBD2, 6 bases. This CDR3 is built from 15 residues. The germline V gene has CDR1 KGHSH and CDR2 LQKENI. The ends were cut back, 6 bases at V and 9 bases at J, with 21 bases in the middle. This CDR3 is CASSIRTRERGIQYF. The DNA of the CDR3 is TGTGCCAGCTCTATCCGGACTCGGGAGCGTGGCATTCAGTACTTC.

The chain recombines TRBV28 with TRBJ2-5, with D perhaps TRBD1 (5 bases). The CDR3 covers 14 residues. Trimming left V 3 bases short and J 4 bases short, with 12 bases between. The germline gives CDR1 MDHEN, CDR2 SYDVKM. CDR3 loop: CASSFHGAGETQYF. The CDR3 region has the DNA TGTGCCAGCAGTTTTCATGGGGCAGGAGAGACCCAGTACTTC.

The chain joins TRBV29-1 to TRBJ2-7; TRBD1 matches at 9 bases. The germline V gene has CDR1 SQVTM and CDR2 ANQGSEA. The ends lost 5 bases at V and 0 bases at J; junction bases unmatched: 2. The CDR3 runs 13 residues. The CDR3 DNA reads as TGCAGCGTTTGGGACAGGGACTCCTACGAGCAGTACTTC. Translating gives CSVWDRDSYEQYF.

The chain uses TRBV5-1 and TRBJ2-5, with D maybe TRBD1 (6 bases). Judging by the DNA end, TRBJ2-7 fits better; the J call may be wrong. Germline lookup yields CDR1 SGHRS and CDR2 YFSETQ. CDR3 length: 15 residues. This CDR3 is CASSLSTGYANEQYF. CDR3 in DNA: TGCGCCAGCAGCTTGTCAACAGGGTACGCGAACGAGCAGTACTTC.

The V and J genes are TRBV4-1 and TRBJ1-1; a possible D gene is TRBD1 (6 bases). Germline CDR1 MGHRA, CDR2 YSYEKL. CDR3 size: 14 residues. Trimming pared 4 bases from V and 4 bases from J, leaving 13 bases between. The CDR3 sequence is CASSRLTGPTEAFF. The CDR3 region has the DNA TGCGCCAGCAGCCGCCTGACAGGACCCACTGAAGCTTTCTTT.

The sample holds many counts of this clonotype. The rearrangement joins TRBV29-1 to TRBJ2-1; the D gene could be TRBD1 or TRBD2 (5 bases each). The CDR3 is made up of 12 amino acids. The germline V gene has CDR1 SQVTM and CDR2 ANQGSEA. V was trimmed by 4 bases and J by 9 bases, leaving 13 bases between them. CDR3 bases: TGCAGCGTTGTAGGGCTGAGGGGTGAGCAGTTCTTC. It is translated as CSVVGLRGEQFF.